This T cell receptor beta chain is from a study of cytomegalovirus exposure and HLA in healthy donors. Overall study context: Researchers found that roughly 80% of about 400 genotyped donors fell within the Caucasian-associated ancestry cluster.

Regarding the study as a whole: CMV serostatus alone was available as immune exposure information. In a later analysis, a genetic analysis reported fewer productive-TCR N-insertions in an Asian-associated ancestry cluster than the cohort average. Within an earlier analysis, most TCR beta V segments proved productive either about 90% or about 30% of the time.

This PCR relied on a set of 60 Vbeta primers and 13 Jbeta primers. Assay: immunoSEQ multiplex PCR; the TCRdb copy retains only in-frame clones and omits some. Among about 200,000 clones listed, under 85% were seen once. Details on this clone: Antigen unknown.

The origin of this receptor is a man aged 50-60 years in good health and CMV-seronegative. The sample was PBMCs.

In DNA, the CDR3 is TGTGCCATCAGTGTTAGACAGTTCGGCACTGAAGCTTTCTTT. Protein sequence: CAISVRQFGTEAFF. J is TRBJ1-1 and V is TRBV10-3; D may be TRBD1 (5 bases). CDR1 and CDR2 from the germline V gene are ENHRY and SYGVKD. The CDR3 sequence is 14 residues long. V was shortened by 4 bases and J by 4 bases, with 13 bases between the two germline ends.